This T cell receptor beta chain was sequenced for a study of human T cells and chemical hapten exposure. Study in general: Patches that contained 0.01% DPC were applied to the upper back and read at 6 days. How much TCR each sample yielded varied, mostly because pooled library volumes differed slightly. Study findings and constraints: Given that the donors had alopecia, their immune response may differ from that seen in healthy people.

Per the study methods: Sample TCR counts, which ranged from roughly 20,000 to 690,600, had a median of roughly 92,000. TCRdb analysed the RACE reads with MiXCR anew, one entry per CDR3 protein. For this entry, the V and J calls and clone size follow TCRdb and not the study's own pipeline. The sample lists tens of thousands of distinct CDR3 sequences; 10% to 11% were seen once. Time point indicated: pre-sensitization, week 0. Treatment of the sample: therapeutic diphenylcyclopropenone sensitization with weekly scalp DPC. V lost 6 bases, J lost 7 bases, and 5 bases stayed unmatched. Germline loops: CDR1 MNHNS, CDR2 SASEGT. The CDR3 spans 14 residues. This clonotype was seen more than once but under ten times. Its cognate antigen is unknown.

J is TRBJ2-1 and V is TRBV6-1; 11 positions match TRBD2. The sequenced sample was whole blood, obtained in connection with sensitization to the hapten diphenylcyclopropenone (DPC). The clonotype comes from a woman aged 45-59 years with alopecia areata. Some clones in this sample may be carry-over from other donors' samples. This CDR3 reads CASRLAGAVNEQFF. CDR3 in DNA: TGTGCCAGCAGACTAGCGGGAGCTGTGAATGAGCAGTTCTTC.